Sequencing of this TCR beta chain was carried out in a study of vaccination effects on CD4 cells after COVID-19. Regarding this clone: What it binds is not known.

Germline loops: CDR1 MNHEY, CDR2 SVGAGI. The CDR3 is 15 amino acids. V was pared by 7 bases and J by 6 bases, with 12 bases of the junction left unmatched. Expansion with viral peptide pools was applied to antigen-specific CD4+ T cells by the ViraFEST assay prior to sequencing. Following culture for more than 9 days, CD4+ T cells were isolated. According to the study, vaccine recipients showed no prior SARS-CoV-2 infection and negative nucleocapsid antibodies. After approximately 2 million PBMC were placed in each well, they were cultured with roughly 11 IU/ml IL-2 and around 10 ug/ml peptides. On both days 3 and 7, half of the culture medium was replaced with IL-2 medium. Sequencing used immunoSEQ multiplex PCR; TCRdb keeps in-frame clones, though not all of them. The sample holds roughly 67,000 clones, around 79% seen once.

The sample in question was CD4+ T cells from PBMCs cultured with SARS-CoV-2 spike peptides, obtained before COVID-19 vaccination. The source of this sequence is a human donor who received a COVID-19 vaccine. This sequence joins TRBV6-5 and TRBJ2-7, with TRBD1 identical over 10 bases. The CDR3 DNA reads as TGTGCCAGCAACGGGAGGGACAGGGGCGTTCGCGAGCAGTACGTC. Amino acids: CASNGRDRGVREQYV.